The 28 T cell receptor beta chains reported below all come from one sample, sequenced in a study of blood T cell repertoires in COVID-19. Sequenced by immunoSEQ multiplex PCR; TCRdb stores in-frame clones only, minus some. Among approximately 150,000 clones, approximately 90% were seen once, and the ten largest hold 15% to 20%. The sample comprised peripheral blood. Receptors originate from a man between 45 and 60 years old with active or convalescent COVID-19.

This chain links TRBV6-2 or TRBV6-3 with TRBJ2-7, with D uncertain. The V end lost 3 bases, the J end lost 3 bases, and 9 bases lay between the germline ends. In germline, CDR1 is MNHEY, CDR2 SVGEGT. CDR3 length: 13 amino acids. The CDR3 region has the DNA TGTGCCAGCAGTTATGTCGGGTACTACGAGCAGTACTTC. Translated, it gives CASSYVGYYEQYF.

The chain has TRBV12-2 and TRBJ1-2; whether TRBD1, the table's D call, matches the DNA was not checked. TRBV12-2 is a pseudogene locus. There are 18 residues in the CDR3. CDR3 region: CASRFNSRDRGANYGYTF. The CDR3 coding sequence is TGTGCAAGTCGCTTCAATTCCCGGGACAGGGGAGCCAACTATGGCTACACCTTC.

In DNA, the CDR3 is TGTGCCAGCGGCCGGACTAGCGGGAGGGCCCAGGGAGATACGCAGTATTTT. Translation: CASGRTSGRAQGDTQYF. The chain uses TRBV2 and TRBJ2-3; 15 positions agree with TRBD2. The germline gives CDR1 SNHLY, CDR2 FYNNEI. This CDR3 region has 17 residues. Losses at the gene ends were 8 bases for V and 5 bases for J; bases not matched to a gene: 11.

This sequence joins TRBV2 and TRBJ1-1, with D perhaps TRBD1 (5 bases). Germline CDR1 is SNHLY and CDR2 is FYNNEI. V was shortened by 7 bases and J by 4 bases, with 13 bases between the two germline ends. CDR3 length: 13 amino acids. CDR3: CASMREGATEAFF. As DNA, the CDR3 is TGTGCCAGCATGCGGGAAGGGGCCACTGAAGCTTTCTTT.

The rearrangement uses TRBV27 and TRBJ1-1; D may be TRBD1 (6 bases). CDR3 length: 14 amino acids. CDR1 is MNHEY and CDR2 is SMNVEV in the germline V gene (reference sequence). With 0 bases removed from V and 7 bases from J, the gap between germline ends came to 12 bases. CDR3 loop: CASSLSWAGDEAFF. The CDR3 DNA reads TGTGCCAGCAGTTTATCATGGGCAGGGGATGAAGCTTTCTTT.

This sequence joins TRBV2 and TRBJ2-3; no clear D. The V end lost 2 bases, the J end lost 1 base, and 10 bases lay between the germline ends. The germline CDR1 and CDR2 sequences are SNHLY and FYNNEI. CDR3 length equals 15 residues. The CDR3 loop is CASSEPLSGTDTQYF. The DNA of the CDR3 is TGTGCCAGCAGTGAACCACTTTCGGGCACAGATACGCAGTATTTT.

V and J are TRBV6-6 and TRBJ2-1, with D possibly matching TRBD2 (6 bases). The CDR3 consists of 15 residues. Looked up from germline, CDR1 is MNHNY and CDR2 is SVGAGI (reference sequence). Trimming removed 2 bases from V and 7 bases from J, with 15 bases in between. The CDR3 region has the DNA TGTGCCAGCAGTTACGCCAACCGGGGAGGTAATGAGCAGTTCTTC. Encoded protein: CASSYANRGGNEQFF.

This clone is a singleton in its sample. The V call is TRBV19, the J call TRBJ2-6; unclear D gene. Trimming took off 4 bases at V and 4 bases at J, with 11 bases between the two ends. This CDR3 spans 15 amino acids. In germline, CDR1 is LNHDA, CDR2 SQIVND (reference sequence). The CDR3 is CASSNEEPGANVLTF. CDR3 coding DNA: TGTGCCAGTAGTAATGAGGAACCAGGGGCCAACGTCCTGACTTTC.

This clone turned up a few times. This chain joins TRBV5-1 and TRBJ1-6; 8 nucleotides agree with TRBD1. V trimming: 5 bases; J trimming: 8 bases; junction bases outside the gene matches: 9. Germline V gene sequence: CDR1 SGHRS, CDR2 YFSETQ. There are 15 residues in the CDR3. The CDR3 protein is CASSLTGGNHSPLHF. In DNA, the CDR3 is TGCGCCAGCAGTTTAACAGGGGGTAATCATTCACCCCTCCACTTT.

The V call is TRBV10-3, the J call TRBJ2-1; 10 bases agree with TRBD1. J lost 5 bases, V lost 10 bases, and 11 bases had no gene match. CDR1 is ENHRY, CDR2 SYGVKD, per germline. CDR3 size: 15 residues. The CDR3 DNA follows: TGTGCCACCTCCACGGCGGACAGGGGGAACAATGAGCAGTTCTTC. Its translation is CATSTADRGNNEQFF.

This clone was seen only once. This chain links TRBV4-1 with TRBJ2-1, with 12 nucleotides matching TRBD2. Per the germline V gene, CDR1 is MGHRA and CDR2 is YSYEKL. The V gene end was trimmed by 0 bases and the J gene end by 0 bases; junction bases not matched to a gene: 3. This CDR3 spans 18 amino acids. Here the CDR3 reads CASSQEKLAGGSYNEQFF. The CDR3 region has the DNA TGCGCCAGCAGCCAAGAAAAACTAGCGGGAGGCTCCTACAATGAGCAGTTCTTC.

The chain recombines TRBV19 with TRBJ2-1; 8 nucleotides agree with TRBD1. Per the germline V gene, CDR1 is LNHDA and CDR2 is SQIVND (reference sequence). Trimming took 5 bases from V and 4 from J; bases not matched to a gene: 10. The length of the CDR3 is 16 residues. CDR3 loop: CASSAPGTGGYNEQFF. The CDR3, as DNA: TGTGCCAGTAGTGCCCCCGGGACAGGTGGTTACAATGAGCAGTTCTTC.

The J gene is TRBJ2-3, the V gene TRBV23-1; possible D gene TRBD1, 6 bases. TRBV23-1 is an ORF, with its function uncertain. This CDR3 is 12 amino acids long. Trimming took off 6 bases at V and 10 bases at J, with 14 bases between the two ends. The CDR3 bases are TGCGCCAGCAGCCACAGGGCCACGGCGCAGTATTTT. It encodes CASSHRATAQYF.

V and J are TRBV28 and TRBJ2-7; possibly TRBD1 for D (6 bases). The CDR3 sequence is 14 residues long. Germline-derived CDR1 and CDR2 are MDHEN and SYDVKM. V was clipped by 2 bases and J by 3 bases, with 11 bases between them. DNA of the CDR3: TGTGCCAGCAGTTTACCCGGACAGTACTACGAGCAGTACTTC. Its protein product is CASSLPGQYYEQYF.

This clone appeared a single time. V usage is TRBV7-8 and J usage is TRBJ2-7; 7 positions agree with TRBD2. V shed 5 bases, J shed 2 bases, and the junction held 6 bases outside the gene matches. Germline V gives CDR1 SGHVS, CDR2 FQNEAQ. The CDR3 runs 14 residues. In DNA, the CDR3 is TGTGCCAGCAGCCCGAGACTAGCAACCTACGAGCAGTACTTC. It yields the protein CASSPRLATYEQYF.

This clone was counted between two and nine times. The CDR3 nucleotides read TGTGCCAGCAGCGTAGCTACTAGCGGGAGGGTCGAGCAGTACTTC. This codes for CASSVATSGRVEQYF. The genes are TRBV9 and TRBJ2-7; TRBD2 aligns across 13 bases. CDR3 size: 15 residues. The germline V gene has CDR1 SGDLS and CDR2 YYNGEE. Trimming at V came to 0 bases and at J to 6 bases, leaving 3 bases not matched to a gene. Full variable domain (remainder filled in from reference TRBV9 and TRBJ2-7): DSGVTQTPKHLITATGQRVTLRCSPRSGDLSVYWYQQSLDQGLQFLIQYYNGEERAKGNILERFSAQQFPDLHSELNLSSLELGDSALYFCASSVATSGRVEQYFGPGTRLTVT.

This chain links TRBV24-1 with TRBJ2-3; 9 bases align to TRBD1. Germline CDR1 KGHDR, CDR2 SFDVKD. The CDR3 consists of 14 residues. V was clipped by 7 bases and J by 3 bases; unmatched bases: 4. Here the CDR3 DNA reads TGTGCCACCAGGGACAGGGGAGGTACAGATACGCAGTATTTT. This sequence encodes CATRDRGGTDTQYF.

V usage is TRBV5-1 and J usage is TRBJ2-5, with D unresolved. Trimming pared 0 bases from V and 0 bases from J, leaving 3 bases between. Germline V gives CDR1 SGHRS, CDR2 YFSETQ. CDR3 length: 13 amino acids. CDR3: CASSLAYQETQYF. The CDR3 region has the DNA TGCGCCAGCAGCTTGGCGTACCAAGAGACCCAGTACTTC.

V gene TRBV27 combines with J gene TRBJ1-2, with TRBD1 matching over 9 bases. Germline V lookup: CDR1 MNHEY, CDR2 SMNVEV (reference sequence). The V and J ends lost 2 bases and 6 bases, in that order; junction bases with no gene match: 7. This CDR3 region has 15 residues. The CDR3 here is CASSLQAGTGNGYTF. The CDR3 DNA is TGTGCCAGCAGTTTACAAGCCGGGACAGGGAATGGCTACACCTTC.

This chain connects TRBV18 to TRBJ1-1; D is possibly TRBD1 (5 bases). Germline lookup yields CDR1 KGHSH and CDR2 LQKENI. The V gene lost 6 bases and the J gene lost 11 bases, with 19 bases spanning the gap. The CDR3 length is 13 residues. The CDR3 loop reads CASSPTGGIEAFF. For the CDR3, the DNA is TGTGCCAGCTCCCCGACCGGGGGTATAGAGGCTTTCTTT.

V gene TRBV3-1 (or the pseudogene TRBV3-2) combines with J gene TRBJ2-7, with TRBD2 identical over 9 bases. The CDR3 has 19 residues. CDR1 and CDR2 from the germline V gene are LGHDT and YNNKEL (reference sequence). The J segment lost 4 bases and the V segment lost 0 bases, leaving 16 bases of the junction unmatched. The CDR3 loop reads CASSQEWTSLAGAGYEQYF. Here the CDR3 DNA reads TGTGCCAGCAGCCAAGAGTGGACTTCGTTAGCGGGAGCTGGGTACGAGCAGTACTTC.

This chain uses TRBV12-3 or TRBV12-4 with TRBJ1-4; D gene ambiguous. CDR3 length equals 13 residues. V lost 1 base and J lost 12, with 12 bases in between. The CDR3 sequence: CASSLDPKRELFF. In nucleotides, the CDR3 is TGTGCCAGCAGTTTAGATCCGAAGAGAGAACTGTTTTTT.

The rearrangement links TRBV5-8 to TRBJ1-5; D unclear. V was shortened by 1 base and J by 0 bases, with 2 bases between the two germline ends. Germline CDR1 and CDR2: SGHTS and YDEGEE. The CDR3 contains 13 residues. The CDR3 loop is CASSLRSNQPQHF. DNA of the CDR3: TGTGCCAGCAGCTTGCGTAGCAATCAGCCCCAGCATTTT.

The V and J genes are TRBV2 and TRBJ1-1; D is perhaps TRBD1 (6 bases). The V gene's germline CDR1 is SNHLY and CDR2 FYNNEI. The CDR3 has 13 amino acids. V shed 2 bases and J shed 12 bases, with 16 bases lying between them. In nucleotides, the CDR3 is TGTGCCAGCAGTGAATCGGATCAGGGGTCGACTTTCTTT. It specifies CASSESDQGSTFF.

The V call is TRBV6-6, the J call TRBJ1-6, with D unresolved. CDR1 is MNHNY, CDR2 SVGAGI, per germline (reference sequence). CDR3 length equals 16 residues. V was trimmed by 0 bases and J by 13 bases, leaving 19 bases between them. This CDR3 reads CASSYSIRIADEPLHF. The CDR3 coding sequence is TGTGCCAGCAGTTACTCGATTCGTATCGCTGATGAGCCCCTCCACTTT.

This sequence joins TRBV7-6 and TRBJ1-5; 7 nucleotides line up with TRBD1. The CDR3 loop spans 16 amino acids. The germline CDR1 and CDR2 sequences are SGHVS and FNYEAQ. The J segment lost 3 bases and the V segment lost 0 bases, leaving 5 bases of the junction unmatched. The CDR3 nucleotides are TGTGCCAGCAGCTTAGCGGGCAGGGGGAACAATCAGCCCCAGCATTTT. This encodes CASSLAGRGNNQPQHF. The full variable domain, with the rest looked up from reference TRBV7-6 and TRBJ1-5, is GAGVSQSPRYKVTKRGQDVALRCDPISGHVSLYWYRQALGQGPEFLTYFNYEAQQDKSGLPNDRFSAERPEGSISTLTIQRTEQRDSAMYRCASSLAGRGNNQPQHFGDGTRLSIL.

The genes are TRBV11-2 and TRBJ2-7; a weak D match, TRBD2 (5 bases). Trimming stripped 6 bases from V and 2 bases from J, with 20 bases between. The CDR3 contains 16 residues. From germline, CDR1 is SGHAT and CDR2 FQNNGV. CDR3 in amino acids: CASRQNPSSGAYEQYF. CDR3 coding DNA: TGTGCCAGCAGACAAAACCCCTCCTCCGGGGCCTACGAGCAGTACTTC.

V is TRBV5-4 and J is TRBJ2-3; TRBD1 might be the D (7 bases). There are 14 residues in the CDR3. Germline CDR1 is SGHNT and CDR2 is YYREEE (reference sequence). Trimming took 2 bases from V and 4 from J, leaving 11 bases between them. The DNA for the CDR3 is TGTGCCAGCAGCTTTACAGGGGAGGCAGATACGCAGTATTTT. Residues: CASSFTGEADTQYF.